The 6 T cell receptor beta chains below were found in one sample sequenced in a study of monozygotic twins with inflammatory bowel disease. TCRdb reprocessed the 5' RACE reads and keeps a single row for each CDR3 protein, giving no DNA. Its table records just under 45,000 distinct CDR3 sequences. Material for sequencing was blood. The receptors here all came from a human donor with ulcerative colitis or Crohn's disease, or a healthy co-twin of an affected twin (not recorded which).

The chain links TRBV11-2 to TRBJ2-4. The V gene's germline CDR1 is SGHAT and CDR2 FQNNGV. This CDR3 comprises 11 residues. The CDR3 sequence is CASSLKNIQYF.

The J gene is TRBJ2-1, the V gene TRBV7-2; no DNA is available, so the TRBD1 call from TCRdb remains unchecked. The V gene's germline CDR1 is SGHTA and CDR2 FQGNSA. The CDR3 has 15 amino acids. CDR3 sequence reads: CASSLQGASLIEQFF.

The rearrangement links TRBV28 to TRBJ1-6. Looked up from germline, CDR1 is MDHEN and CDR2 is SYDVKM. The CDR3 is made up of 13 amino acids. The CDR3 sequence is CASSPIQNSPLHF.

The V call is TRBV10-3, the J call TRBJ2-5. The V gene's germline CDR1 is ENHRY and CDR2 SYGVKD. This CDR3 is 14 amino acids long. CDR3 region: CAISGGSNQETQYF.

CDR3 sequence: CSAREGVTGPDEQYF. The rearrangement uses TRBV20-1 and TRBJ2-7; TCRdb lists TRBD1, though no DNA is available to test this call. CDR1 and CDR2 (germline): DFQATT, SNEGSKA (reference sequence). The CDR3 runs to 15 residues.

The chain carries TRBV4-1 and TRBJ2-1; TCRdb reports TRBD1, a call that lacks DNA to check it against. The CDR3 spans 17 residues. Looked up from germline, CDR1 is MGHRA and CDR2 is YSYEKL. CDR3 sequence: CASSQDGTRGNIHEQFF.